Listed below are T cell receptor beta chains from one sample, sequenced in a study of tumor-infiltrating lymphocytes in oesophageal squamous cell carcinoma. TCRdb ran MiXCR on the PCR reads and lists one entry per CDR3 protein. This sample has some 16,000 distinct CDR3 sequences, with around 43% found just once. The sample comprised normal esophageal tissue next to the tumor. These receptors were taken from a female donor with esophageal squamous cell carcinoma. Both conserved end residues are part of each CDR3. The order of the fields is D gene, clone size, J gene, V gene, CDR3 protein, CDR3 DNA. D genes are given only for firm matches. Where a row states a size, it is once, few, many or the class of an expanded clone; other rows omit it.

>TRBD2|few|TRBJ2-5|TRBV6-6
CASSYPGGPQETQYF
TGTGCCAGCAGTTACCCGGGAGGCCCCCAAGAGACCCAGTACTTC
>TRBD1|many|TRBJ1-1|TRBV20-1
CSARDELERDRGPKNTEAFF
TGCAGTGCTAGAGATGAGTTGGAGAGGGACAGGGGTCCCAAGAACACTGAAGCTTTCTTT
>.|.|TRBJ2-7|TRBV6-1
CASNTESSSYEQYF
TGTGCCAGCAACACGGAATCAAGCTCCTACGAGCAGTACTTC
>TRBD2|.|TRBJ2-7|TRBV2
CASSEAHSGRAFEQYF
TGTGCCAGCAGTGAAGCCCATAGCGGGAGGGCCTTTGAGCAGTACTTC
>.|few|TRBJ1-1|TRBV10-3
CAISETGRNTEAFF
TGTGCCATCAGTGAGACCGGCCGGAACACTGAAGCTTTCTTT
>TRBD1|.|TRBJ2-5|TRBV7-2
CASSLGGTGDNF
TGTGCCAGCAGCTTAGGGGGGACAGGGGACAACTTC
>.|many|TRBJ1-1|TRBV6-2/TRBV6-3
CASRSPGVNTEAFF
TGTGCCAGCAGATCACCAGGGGTGAACACTGAAGCTTTCTTT
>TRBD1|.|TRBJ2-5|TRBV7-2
CASSLGDRGYQETQYF
TGTGCCAGCAGCTTAGGGGACAGGGGATACCAAGAGACCCAGTACTTC
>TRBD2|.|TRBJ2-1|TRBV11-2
CASSLGTSGSLLGDEQFF
TGTGCCAGCAGCCTCGGGACTAGCGGGAGTTTGCTAGGCGATGAGCAGTTCTTC
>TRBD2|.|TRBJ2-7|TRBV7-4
CASSLAGLHYEQYF
TGTGCCAGCAGCTTAGCGGGACTACACTACGAGCAGTACTTC
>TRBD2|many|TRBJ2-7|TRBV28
CASTSLAGGRGVNEQYF
TGTGCCAGCACCTCACTAGCGGGAGGCCGGGGGGTCAATGAGCAGTACTTC
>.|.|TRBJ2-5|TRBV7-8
CASSATRWETQYF
TGTGCCAGCAGCGCCACTAGGTGGGAGACCCAGTACTTC
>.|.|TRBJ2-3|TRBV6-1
CASTRGGSTDTQYF
TGTGCCAGCACCCGGGGCGGGAGCACAGATACGCAGTATTTT
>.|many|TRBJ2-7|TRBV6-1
CASRGDTVSWGSYNEQYF
TGTGCCAGCAGGGGGGACACGGTCTCCTGGGGGTCCTACAATGAGCAGTACTTC
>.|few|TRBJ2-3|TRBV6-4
CASSSGSTDTQYF
TGTGCCAGCAGTAGCGGGAGCACAGATACGCAGTATTTT
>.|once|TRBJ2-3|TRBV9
CASSVAEGTPPDTQYF
TGTGCCAGCAGCGTAGCTGAGGGGACTCCCCCAGATACGCAGTATTTT